This TCR beta chain was recorded in a study of identifying expanded T cells in peripheral blood. The sample holds a few counts of this clone. As yet, its antigen is unknown. Findings and limits, study-wide: Clone count variance between approximately two-week samples rose with total template count. Over around two and four weeks, about 17 and 20 clones changed, versus approximately 1.2 between replicates.

Germline-derived CDR1 and CDR2 are MNHNS and SASEGT. With 0 bases removed from V and 1 base from J, the gap between germline ends came to 3 bases. This CDR3 comprises 13 residues. During the collection period, no donor immune events like infections were recorded. The protocol was immunoSEQ multiplex PCR, while the TCRdb copy is restricted to in-frame clones and leaves out a portion. The table has roughly 100,000 clones, around nine tenths seen once. The sample was blood. The V and J genes are TRBV6-1 and TRBJ1-1; D is unclear. This clonotype was sampled from a person between 18 and 75 years old in good health. The CDR3 here is CASSEAENTEAFF. The CDR3 DNA reads as TGTGCCAGCAGTGAAGCAGAGAACACTGAAGCTTTCTTT.